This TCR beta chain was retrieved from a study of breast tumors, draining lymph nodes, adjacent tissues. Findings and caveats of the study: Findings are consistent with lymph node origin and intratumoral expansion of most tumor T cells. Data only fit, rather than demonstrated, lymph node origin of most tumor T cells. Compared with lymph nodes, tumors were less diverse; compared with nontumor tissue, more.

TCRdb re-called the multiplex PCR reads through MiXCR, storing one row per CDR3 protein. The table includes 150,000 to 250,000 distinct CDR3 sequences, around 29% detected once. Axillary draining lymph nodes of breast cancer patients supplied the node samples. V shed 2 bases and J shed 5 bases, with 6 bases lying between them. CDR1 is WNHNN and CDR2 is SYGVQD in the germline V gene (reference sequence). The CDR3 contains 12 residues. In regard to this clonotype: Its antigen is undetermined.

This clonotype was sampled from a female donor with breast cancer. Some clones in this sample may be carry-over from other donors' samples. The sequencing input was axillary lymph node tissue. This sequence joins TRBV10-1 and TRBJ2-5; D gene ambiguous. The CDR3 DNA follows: TGCGCCAGCAGTGAGGCCTGGGAGACCCAGTACTTC. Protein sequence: CASSEAWETQYF.